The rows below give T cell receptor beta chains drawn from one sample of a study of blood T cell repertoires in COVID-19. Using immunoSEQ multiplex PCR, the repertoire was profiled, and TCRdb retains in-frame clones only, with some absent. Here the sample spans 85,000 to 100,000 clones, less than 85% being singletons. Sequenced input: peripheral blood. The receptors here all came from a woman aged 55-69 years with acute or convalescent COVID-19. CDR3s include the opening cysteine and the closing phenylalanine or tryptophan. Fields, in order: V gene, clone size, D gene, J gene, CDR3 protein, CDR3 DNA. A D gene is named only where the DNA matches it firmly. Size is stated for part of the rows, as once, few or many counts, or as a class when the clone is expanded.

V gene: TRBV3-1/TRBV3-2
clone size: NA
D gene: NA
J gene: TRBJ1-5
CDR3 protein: CASSQGPGESQPQHF
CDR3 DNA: TGTGCCAGCAGCCAAGGTCCGGGGGAGAGCCAGCCCCAGCATTTT

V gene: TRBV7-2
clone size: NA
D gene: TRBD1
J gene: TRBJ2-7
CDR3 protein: CASSLETGASYEQYF
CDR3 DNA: TGTGCCAGCAGCTTGGAGACAGGGGCCTCCTACGAGCAGTACTTC

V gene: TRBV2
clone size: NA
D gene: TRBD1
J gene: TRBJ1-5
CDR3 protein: CATSSGTGFQPQHF
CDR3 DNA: TGTGCCACCAGCTCCGGGACAGGGTTTCAGCCCCAGCATTTT

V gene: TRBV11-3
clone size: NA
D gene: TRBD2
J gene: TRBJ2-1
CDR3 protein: CASSILLAGGFNEQFF
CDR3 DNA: TGTGCCAGCAGCATTCTACTAGCGGGGGGTTTTAATGAGCAGTTCTTC

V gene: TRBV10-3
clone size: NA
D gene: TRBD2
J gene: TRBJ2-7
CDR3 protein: CAIGEGTSGVGEQYF
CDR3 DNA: TGTGCCATCGGGGAGGGGACTAGCGGGGTGGGCGAGCAGTACTTC

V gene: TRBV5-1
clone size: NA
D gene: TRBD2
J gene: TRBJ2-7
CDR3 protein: CASSLDEAGGSYEQYF
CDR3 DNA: TGCGCCAGCAGCTTGGATGAAGCGGGGGGGTCCTACGAGCAGTACTTC

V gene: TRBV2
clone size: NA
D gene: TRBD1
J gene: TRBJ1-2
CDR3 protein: CASEKTGLNYGYTF
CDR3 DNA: TGTGCCAGCGAAAAGACAGGGTTGAACTATGGCTACACCTTC

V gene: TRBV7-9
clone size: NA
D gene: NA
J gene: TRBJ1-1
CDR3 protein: CASSLTVNTEAFF
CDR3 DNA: TGTGCCAGCAGCCTAACAGTGAACACTGAAGCTTTCTTT

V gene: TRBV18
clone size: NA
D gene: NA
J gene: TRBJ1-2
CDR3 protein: CASSPGHNYGYTF
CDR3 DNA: TGTGCCAGCTCACCCGGACATAACTATGGCTACACCTTC

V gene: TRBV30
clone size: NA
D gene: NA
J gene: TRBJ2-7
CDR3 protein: CAWSGGPLAYEQYF
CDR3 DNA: TGTGCCTGGAGTGGTGGTCCGTTAGCCTACGAGCAGTACTTC

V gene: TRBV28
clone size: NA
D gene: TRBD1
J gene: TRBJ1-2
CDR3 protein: CASSLSGTVGYTF
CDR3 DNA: TGTGCCAGCAGTTTATCGGGGACAGTAGGCTACACCTTC

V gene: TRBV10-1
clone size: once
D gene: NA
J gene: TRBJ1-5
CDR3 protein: CASSPGGSQPQHF
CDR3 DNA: TGCGCCAGCAGCCCCGGCGGGTCTCAGCCCCAGCATTTT

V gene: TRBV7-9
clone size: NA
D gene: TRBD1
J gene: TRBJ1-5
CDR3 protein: CASSLAWDRGSDQPQHF
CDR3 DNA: TGTGCCAGCAGCTTAGCCTGGGACAGGGGTTCGGATCAGCCCCAGCATTTT

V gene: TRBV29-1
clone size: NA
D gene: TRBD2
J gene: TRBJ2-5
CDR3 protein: CSADSTSGGPETQYF
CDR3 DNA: TGCAGCGCCGATTCGACTAGCGGGGGCCCAGAGACCCAGTACTTC

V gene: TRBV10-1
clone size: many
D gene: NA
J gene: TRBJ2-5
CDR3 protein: CASSDLGLGGQETQYF
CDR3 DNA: TGCGCCAGCAGTGATTTGGGGCTCGGTGGCCAAGAGACCCAGTACTTC

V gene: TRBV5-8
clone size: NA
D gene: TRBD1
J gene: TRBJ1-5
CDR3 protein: CASSPGQYLYGNQPQHF
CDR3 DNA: TGTGCCAGCAGTCCGGGACAGTACCTTTATGGCAATCAGCCCCAGCATTTT

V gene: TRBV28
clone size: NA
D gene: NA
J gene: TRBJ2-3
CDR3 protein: CASSLPAGMTDTQYF
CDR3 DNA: TGTGCCAGCAGTTTACCCGCGGGGATGACAGATACGCAGTATTTT

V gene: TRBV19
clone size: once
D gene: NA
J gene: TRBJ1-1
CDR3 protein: CASSGELNTEAFF
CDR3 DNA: TGTGCCAGCTCAGGGGAACTGAACACTGAAGCTTTCTTT

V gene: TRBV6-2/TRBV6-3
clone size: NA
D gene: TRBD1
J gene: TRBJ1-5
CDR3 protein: CASSGQGQLKKPQHF
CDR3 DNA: TGTGCCAGCAGTGGTCAGGGACAGCTTAAAAAACCCCAGCATTTT

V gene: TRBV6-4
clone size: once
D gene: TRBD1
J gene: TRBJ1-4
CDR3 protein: CASRATGVNEKLFF
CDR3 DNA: TGTGCCAGCAGAGCGACAGGGGTTAATGAAAAACTGTTTTTT

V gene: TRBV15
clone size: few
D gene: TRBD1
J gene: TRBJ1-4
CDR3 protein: CATSNTGGQGGEKLFF
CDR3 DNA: TGTGCCACCAGCAATACCGGGGGACAGGGAGGAGAAAAACTGTTTTTT

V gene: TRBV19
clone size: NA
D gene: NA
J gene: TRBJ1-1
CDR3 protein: CASSIQGNTEAFF
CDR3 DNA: TGTGCCAGTAGTATACAGGGTAACACTGAAGCTTTCTTT

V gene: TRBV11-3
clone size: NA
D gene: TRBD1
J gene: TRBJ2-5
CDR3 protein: CASSSDREETQYF
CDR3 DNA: TGTGCCAGCAGCTCGGACAGGGAAGAGACCCAGTACTTC

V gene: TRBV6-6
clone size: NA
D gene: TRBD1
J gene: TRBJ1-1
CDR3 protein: CASRRDSSETEAFF
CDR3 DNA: TGTGCCAGCAGACGGGACAGTAGTGAAACTGAAGCTTTCTTT

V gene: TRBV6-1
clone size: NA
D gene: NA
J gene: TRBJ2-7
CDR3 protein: CASSEDKQTIYEQYF
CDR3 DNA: TGTGCCAGCAGTGAAGACAAACAGACTATTTACGAGCAGTACTTC